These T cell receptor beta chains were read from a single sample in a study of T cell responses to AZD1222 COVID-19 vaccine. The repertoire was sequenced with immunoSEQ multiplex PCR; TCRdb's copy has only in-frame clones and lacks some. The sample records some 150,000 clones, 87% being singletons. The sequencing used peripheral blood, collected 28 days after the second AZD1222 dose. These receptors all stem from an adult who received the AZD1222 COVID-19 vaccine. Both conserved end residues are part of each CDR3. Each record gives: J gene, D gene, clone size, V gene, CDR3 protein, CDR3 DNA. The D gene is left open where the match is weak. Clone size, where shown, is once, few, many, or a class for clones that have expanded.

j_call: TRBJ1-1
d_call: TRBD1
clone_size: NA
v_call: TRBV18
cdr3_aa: CASSPDRGGTEAFF
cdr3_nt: TGTGCCAGCTCACCCGACAGGGGCGGCACTGAAGCTTTCTTT

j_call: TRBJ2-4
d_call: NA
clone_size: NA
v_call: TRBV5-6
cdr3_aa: CASSSERGTVAKNIQYF
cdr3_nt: TGTGCCAGCAGCTCCGAGAGGGGAACTGTAGCCAAAAACATTCAGTACTTC

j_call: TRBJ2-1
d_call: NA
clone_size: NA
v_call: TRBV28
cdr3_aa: CASSLSGLAGDEQFF
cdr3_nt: TGTGCCAGCAGTTTATCGGGGCTAGCCGGAGATGAGCAGTTCTTC

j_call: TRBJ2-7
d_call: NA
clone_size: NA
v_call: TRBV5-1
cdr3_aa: CASSSTSLYEQYF
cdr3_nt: TGCGCCAGCAGCTCTACTAGTCTCTACGAGCAGTACTTC

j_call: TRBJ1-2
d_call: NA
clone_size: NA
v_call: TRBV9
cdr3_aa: CASSVATIPRDYYGYTF
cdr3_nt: TGTGCCAGCAGCGTAGCTACGATTCCCAGGGACTACTATGGCTACACCTTC

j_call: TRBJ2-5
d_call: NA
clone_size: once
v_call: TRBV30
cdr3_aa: CAWRRVETQYF
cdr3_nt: TGTGCCTGGAGGAGGGTGGAGACCCAGTACTTC

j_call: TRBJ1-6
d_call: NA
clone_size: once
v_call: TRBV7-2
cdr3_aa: CASSPSMAGTNSPLHF
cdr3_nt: TGTGCCAGCAGCCCAAGCATGGCAGGGACCAATTCACCCCTCCACTTT

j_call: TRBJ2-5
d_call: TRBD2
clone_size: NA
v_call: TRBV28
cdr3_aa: CASRLPWGGTQYF
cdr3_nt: TGTGCCAGCAGACTCCCCTGGGGGGGGACCCAGTACTTC

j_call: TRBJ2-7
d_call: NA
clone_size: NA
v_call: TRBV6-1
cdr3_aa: CASSEAGFLYEQYF
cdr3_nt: TGTGCCAGCAGTGAAGCCGGTTTCCTCTACGAGCAGTACTTC

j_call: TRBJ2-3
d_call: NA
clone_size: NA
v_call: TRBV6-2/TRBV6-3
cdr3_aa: CASSYGFGQTDTQYF
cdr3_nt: TGTGCCAGCAGTTATGGGTTCGGACAGACAGATACGCAGTATTTT

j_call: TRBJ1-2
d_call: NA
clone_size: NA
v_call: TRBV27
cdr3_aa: CASSSGGYYGYTF
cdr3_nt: TGTGCCAGCAGTTCGGGGGGATACTATGGCTACACCTTC

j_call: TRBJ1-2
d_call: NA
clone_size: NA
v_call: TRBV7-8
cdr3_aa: CASSLGGWTVNYGYTF
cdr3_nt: TGTGCCAGCAGCTTAGGAGGGTGGACAGTTAACTATGGCTACACCTTC

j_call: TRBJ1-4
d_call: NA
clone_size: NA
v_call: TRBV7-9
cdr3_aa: CASSPRDIPNEKLFF
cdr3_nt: TGTGCCAGCAGCCCAAGGGACATTCCTAATGAAAAACTGTTTTTT

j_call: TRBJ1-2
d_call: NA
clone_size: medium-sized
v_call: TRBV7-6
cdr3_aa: CASSASASGPPNYGYTF
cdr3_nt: TGTGCCAGCAGCGCCTCGGCGTCGGGCCCACCTAACTATGGCTACACCTTC

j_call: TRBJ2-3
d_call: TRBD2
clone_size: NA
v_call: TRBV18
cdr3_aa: CASSPIAGYGTDTQYF
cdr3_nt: TGTGCCAGCTCACCGATAGCGGGATACGGCACAGATACGCAGTATTTT

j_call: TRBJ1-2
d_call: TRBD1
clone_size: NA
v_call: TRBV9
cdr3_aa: CASSGLGQGRDGYTF
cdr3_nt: TGTGCCAGCAGCGGACTTGGACAGGGGAGAGATGGCTACACCTTC

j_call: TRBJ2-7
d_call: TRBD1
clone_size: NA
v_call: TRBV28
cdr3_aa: CASSLWGQGHYEQYF
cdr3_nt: TGTGCCAGCAGTTTATGGGGACAGGGTCACTACGAGCAGTACTTC

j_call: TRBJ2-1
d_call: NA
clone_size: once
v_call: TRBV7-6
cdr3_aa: CASGETGSSYNEQFF
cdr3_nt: TGTGCCAGCGGAGAGACGGGCAGCTCCTACAATGAGCAGTTCTTC

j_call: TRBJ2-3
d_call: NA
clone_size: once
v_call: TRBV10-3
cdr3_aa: CAISAALGRGADTQYF
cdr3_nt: TGTGCCATCAGTGCGGCTCTCGGGAGAGGGGCAGATACGCAGTATTTT

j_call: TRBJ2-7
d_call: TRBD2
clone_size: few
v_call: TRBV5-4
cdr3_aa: CASSLETSGPLGEQYF
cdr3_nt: TGTGCCAGCAGCTTGGAGACTAGCGGTCCCCTGGGAGAGCAGTACTTC

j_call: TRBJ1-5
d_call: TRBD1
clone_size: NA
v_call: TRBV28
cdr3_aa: CASSRTGNQPQHF
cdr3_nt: TGTGCCAGCAGTCGGACAGGTAATCAGCCCCAGCATTTT

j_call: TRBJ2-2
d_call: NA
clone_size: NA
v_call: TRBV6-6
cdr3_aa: CASSYSPDTGELFF
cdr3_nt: TGTGCCAGCAGTTACTCTCCCGACACCGGGGAGCTGTTTTTT

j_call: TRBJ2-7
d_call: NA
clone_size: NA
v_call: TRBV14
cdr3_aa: CASSQEYEQYF
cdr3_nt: TGTGCCAGCAGCCAAGAGTACGAGCAGTACTTC

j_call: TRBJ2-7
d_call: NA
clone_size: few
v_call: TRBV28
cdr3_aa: CASSLISYEQYF
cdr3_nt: TGTGCCAGCAGTTTAATCTCCTACGAGCAGTACTTC

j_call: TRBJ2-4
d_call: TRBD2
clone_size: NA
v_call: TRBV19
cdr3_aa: CASSIDPAGGPKNIQYF
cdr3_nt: TGTGCCAGTAGTATAGATCCTGCGGGAGGGCCCAAAAACATTCAGTACTTC

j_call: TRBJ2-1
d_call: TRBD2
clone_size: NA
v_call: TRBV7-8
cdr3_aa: CASRVTSPSYNEQFF
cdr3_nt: TGTGCCAGCAGGGTGACTAGCCCATCCTACAATGAGCAGTTCTTC

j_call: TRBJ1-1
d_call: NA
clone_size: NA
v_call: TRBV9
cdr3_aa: CASSITENTEAFF
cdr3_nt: TGTGCCAGCAGCATTACAGAGAACACTGAAGCTTTCTTT

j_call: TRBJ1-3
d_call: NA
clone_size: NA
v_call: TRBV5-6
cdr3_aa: CASSLSDFSGNTIYF
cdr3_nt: TGTGCCAGCAGCTTGAGCGACTTCTCTGGAAACACCATATATTTT

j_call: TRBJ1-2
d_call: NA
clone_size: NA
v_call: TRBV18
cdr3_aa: CASSPLGPEVYGYTF
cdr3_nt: TGTGCCAGCTCACCACTCGGACCAGAGGTCTATGGCTACACCTTC

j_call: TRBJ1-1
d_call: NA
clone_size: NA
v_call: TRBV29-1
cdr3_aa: CSVGPHGQGSTEAFF
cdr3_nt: TGCAGCGTTGGCCCTCATGGGCAGGGTTCGACTGAAGCTTTCTTT

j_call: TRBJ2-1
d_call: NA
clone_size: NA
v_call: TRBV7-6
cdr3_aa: CASSLGEGLYNEQFF
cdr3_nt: TGTGCCAGCAGCTTAGGAGAGGGCCTCTACAATGAGCAGTTCTTC

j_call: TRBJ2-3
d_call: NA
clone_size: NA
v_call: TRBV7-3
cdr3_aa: CASSIEGSSGDTQYF
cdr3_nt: TGTGCCAGCAGCATTGAAGGGTCATCGGGAGATACGCAGTATTTT

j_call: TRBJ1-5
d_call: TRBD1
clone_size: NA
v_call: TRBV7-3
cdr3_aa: CASSFLRRRGNQPQHF
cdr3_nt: TGTGCCAGCAGCTTTCTGCGCCGCAGGGGGAATCAGCCCCAGCATTTT

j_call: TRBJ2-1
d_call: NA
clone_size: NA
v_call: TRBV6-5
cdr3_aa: CASRMDGNGEQFF
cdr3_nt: TGTGCCAGCAGGATGGACGGCAATGGTGAGCAGTTCTTC

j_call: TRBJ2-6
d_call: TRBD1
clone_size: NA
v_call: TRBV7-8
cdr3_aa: CASSYGGQGLSGANVLTF
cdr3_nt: TGTGCCAGCAGCTACGGGGGACAGGGCCTCTCTGGGGCCAACGTCCTGACTTTC

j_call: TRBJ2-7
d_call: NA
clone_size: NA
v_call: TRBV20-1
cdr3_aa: CSASGTGYEQYF
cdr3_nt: TGCAGTGCTAGTGGGACTGGGTACGAGCAGTACTTC

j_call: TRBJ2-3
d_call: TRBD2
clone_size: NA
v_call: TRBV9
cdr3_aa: CASGAGAVGTDTQYF
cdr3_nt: TGTGCCTCGGGAGCGGGAGCCGTCGGCACAGATACGCAGTATTTT

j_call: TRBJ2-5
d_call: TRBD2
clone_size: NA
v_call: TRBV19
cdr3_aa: CASSIGSGGRETQYF
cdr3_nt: TGTGCCAGTAGTATTGGTTCGGGAGGGCGAGAGACCCAGTACTTC

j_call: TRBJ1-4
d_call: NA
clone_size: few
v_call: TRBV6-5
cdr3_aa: CASSHRVRNEKLFF
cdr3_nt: TGTGCCAGCAGTCACAGGGTCCGGAATGAAAAACTGTTTTTT

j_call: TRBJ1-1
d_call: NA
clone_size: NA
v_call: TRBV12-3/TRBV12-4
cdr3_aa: CASSPLPAEAFF
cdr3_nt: TGTGCCAGCAGTCCCTTGCCCGCTGAAGCTTTCTTT

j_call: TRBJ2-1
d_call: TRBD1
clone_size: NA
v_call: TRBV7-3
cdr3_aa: CASSWGQGRNEQFF
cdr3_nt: TGTGCCAGCAGCTGGGGACAGGGTCGGAATGAGCAGTTCTTC

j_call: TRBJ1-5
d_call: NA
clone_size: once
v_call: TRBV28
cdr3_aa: CASSLPPSAGWGNQPQHF
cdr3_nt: TGTGCCAGCAGTTTACCCCCAAGTGCGGGGTGGGGGAATCAGCCCCAGCATTTT

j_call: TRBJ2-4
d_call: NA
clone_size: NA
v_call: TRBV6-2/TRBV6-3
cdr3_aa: CASSYGGAKNIQYF
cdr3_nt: TGTGCCAGCAGTTACGGGGGAGCCAAAAACATTCAGTACTTC

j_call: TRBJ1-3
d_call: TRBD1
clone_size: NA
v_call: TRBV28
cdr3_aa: CASKPQGARGNTIYF
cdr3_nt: TGTGCCAGCAAACCGCAGGGGGCCCGTGGAAACACCATATATTTT

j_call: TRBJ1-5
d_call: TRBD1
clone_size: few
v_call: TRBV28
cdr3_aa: CASRPPTGSGQPQHF
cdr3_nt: TGTGCCAGCAGACCTCCGACAGGGAGCGGTCAGCCCCAGCATTTT

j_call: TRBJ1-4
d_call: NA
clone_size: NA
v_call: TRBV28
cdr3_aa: CASRFRWGNDEKLFF
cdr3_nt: TGTGCCAGCAGATTCCGATGGGGGAATGATGAAAAACTGTTTTTT

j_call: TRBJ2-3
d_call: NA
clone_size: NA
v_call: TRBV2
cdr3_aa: CASSSTDTQYF
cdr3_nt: TGTGCCAGCTCTAGCACAGATACGCAGTATTTT

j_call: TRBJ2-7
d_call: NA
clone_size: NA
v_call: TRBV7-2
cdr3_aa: CASSLEGFGDEQYF
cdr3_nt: TGTGCCAGCAGCTTAGAGGGGTTCGGCGACGAGCAGTACTTC

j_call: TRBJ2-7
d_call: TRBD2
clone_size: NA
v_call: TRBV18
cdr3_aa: CASSPPLAGTYEQYF
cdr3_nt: TGTGCCAGCTCACCACCGCTAGCGGGGACCTACGAGCAGTACTTC

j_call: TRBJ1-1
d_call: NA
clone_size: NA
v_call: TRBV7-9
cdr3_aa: CASSQTLGTPNTEAFF
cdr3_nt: TGTGCCAGCAGTCAAACGCTAGGGACACCGAACACTGAAGCTTTCTTT

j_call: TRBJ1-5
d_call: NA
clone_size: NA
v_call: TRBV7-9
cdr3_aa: CASSLAGGNNQPQHF
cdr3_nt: TGTGCCAGCAGCTTAGCCGGGGGGAATAATCAGCCCCAGCATTTT

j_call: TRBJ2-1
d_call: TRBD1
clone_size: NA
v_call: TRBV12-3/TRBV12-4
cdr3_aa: CASSPQGYNEQFF
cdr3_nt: TGTGCCAGCAGCCCACAGGGGTACAATGAGCAGTTCTTC

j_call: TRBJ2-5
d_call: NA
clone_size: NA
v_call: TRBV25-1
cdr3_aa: CASSEGARETQYF
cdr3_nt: TGTGCCAGCAGTGAGGGGGCGCGCGAGACCCAGTACTTC

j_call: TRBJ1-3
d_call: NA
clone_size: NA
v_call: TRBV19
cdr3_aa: CASSMSATGNTIYF
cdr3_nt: TGTGCCAGTAGTATGTCGGCCACAGGGAACACCATATATTTT